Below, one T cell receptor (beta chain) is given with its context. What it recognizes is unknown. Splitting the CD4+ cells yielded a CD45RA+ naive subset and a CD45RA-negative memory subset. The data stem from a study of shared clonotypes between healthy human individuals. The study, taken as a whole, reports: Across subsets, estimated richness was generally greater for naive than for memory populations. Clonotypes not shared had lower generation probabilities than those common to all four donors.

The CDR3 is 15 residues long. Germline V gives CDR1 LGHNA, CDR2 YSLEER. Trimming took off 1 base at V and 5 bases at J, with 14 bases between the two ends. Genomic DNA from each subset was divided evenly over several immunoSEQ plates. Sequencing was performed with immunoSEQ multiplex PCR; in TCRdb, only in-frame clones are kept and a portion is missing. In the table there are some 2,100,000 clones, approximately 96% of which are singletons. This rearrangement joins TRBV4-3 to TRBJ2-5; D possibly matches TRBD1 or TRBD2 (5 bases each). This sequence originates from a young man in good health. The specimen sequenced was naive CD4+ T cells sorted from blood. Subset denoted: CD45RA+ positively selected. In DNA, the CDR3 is TGCGCCAGCAGCCAAGGGAATAGGGACGGGGAGACCCAGTACTTC. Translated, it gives CASSQGNRDGETQYF.